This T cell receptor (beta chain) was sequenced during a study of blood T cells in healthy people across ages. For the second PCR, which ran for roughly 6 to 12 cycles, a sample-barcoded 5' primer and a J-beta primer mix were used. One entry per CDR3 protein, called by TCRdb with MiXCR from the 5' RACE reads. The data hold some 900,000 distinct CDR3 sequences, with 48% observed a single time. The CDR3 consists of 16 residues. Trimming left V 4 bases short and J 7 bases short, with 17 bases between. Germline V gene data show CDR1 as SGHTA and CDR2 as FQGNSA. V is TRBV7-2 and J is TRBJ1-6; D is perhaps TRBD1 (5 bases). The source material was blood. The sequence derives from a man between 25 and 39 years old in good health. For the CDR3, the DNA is TGTGCCAGCAGCTCCCCCCCGGGGGTTTGGAATTCACCCCTCCACTTT. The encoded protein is CASSSPPGVWNSPLHF.